This T cell receptor beta chain was retrieved from a study of blood T cell repertoires in COVID-19. Sequencing used immunoSEQ multiplex PCR; TCRdb keeps in-frame clones, though not all of them. Altogether about 530,000 clones are present, 70% to 90% being singletons, with the ten largest covering 7.5% to 9.5%. The V gene's germline CDR1 is SNHLY and CDR2 FYNNEI. J lost 4 bases, V lost 7 bases, and 10 bases had no gene match. The CDR3 is made up of 16 amino acids. The chain recombines TRBV2 with TRBJ1-2, with 12 nucleotides matching TRBD1. The sequence came from a woman aged 45-60 years with COVID-19, enrolled during active disease. The sample taken for sequencing was peripheral blood. Written as DNA, the CDR3 is TGTGCCAGCATAGGGACAGGGGGCCTCGGTGGCTATGGCTACACCTTC. Its protein is CASIGTGGLGGYGYTF.